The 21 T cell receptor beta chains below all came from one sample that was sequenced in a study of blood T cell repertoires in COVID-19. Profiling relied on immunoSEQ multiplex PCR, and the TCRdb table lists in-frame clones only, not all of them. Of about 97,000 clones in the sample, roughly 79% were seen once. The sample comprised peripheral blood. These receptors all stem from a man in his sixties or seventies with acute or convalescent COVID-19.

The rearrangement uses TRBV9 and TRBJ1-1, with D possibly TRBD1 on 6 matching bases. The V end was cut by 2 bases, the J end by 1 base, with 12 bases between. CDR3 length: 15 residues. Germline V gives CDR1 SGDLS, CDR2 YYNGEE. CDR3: CASSVRATGNTEAFF. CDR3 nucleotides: TGTGCCAGCAGCGTCCGAGCGACAGGGAACACTGAAGCTTTCTTT.

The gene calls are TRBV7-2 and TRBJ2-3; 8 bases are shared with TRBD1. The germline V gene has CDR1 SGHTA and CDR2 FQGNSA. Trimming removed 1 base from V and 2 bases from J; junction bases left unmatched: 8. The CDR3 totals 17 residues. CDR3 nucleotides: TGTGCCAGCAGCTTAGAGCCCCCAGGGGGCATCACAGATACGCAGTATTTT. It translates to CASSLEPPGGITDTQYF.

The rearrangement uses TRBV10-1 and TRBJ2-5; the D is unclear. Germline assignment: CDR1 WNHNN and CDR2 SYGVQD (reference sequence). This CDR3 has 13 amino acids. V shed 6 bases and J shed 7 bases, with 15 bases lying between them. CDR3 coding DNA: TGCGCCAGCAGCGAGAGCCTCCTAGGGACCCAGTACTTC. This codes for CASSESLLGTQYF.

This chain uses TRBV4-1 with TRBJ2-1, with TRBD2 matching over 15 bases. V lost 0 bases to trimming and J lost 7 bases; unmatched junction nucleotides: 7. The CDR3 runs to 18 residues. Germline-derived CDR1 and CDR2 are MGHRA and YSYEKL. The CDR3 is CASSQEGLAGGRLNEQFF. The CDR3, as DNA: TGCGCCAGCAGCCAAGAGGGACTAGCGGGGGGCCGATTAAATGAGCAGTTCTTC.

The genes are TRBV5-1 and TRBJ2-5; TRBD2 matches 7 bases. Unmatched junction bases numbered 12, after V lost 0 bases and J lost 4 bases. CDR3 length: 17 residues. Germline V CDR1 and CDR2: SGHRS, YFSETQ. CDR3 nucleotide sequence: TGCGCCAGCAGCTTGGCCGATGTGGGAGGGGTGCGAGAGACCCAGTACTTC. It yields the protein CASSLADVGGVRETQYF.

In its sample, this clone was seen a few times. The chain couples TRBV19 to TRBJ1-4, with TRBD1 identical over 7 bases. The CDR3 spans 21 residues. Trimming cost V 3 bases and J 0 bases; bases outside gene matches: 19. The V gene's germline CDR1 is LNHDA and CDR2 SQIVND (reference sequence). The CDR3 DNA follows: TGTGCCAGTAGTATTGGAAGTGTTGAAAGGACAGGCCTCGCAACTAATGAAAAACTGTTTTTT. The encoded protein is CASSIGSVERTGLATNEKLFF.

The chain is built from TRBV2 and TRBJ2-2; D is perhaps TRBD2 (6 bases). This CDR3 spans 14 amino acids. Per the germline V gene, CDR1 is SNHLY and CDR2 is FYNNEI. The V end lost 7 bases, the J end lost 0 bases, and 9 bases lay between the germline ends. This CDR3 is CASMGGANTGELFF. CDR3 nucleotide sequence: TGTGCCAGCATGGGCGGGGCGAACACCGGGGAGCTGTTTTTT.

CDR3 nucleotide sequence: TGTGCCAGCAGTGAAGCGAGTCCTGCTCGTGGCTACACCTTC. This encodes CASSEASPARGYTF. The rearrangement uses TRBV6-1 and TRBJ1-2; no firm D call. Germline values: CDR1 MNHNS, CDR2 SASEGT. The CDR3 consists of 14 residues. The V gene lost 0 bases and the J gene lost 7 bases, with 12 bases spanning the gap.

The CDR3 nucleotides read TGTGCCAGCTCACCAGCCGAGTACAGGGGGCTCGAGCAGTACTTC. It is translated as CASSPAEYRGLEQYF. This chain joins TRBV18 and TRBJ2-7; 9 bases line up with TRBD1. This CDR3 region has 15 residues. J lost 6 bases, V lost 2 bases, and 8 bases had no gene match. Germline CDR1 and CDR2: KGHSH and LQKENI.

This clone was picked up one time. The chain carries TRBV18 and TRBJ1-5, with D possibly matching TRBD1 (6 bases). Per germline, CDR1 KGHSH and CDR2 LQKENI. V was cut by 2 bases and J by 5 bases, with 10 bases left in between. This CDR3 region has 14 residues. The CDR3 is CASSPNRVDQPQHF. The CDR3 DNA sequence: TGTGCCAGCTCACCAAACAGGGTGGATCAGCCCCAGCATTTT.

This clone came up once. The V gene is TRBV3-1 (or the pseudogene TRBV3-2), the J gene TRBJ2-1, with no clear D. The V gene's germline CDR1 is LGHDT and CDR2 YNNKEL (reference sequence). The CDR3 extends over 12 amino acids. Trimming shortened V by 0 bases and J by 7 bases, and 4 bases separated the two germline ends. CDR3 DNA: TGTGCCAGCAGCCAAGATCCGAATGAGCAGTTCTTC. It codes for CASSQDPNEQFF.

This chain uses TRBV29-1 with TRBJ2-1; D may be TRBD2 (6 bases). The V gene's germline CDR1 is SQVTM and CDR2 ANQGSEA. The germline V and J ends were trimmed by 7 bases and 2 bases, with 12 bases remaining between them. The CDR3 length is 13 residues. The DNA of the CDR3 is TGCAGCGGCTCGGAGGGTCCCTACAATGAGCAGTTCTTC. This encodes CSGSEGPYNEQFF.

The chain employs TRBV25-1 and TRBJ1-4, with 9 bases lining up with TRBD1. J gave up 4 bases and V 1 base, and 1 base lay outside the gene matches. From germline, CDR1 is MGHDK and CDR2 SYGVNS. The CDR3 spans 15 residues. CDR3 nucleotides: TGTGCCAGCAGTGAATCGGGACAGGGTAATGAAAAACTGTTTTTT. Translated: CASSESGQGNEKLFF. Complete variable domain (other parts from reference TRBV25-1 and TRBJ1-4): EADIYQTPRYLVIGTGKKITLECSQTMGHDKMYWYQQDPGMELHLIHYSYGVNSTEKGDLSSESTVSRIRTEHFPLTLESARPSHTSQYLCASSESGQGNEKLFFGSGTQLSVL.

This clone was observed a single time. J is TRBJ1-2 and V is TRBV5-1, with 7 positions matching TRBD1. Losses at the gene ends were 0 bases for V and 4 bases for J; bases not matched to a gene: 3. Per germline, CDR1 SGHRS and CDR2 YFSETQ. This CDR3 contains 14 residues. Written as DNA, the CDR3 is TGCGCCAGCAGCTTGGGGGACAGATTCTATGGCTACACCTTC. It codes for CASSLGDRFYGYTF.

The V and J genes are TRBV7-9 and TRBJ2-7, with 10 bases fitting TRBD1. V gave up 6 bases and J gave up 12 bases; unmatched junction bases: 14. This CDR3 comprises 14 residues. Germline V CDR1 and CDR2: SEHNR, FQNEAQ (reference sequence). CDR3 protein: CASSSPGQGTLWYF. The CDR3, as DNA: TGTGCCAGCAGTTCTCCGGGACAGGGGACGCTATGGTACTTC.

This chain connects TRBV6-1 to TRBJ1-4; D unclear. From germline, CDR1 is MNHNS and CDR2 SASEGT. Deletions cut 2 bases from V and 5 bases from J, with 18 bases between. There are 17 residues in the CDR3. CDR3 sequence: CASSETVWEGINEKLFF. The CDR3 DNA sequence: TGTGCCAGCAGTGAAACGGTTTGGGAGGGAATAAATGAAAAACTGTTTTTT.

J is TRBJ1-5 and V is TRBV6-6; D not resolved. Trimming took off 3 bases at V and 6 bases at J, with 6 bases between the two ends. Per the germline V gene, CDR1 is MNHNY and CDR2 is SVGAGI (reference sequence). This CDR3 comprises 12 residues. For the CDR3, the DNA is TGTGCCAGCAGTTATTCGAGTCAGCCCCAGCATTTT. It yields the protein CASSYSSQPQHF.

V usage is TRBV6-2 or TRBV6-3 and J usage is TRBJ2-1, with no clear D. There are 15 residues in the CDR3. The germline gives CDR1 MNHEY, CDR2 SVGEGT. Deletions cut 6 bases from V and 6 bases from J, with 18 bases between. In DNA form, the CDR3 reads TGTGCCAGCAGCAGCCTTCCTACGAAGCCCAATGAGCAGTTCTTC. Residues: CASSSLPTKPNEQFF.

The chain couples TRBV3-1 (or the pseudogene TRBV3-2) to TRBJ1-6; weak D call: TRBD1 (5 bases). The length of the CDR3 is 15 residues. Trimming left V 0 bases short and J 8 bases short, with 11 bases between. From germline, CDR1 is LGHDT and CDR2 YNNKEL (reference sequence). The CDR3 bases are TGTGCCAGCAGCCAAGATAGCCCGGGGGATTCACCCCTCCACTTT. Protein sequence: CASSQDSPGDSPLHF.

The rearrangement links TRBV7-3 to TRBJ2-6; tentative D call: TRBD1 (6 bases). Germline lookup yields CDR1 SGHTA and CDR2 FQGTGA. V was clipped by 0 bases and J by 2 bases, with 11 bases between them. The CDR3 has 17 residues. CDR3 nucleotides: TGTGCCAGCAGCTTAACGCTGGACAGAACTGGGGCCAACGTCCTGACTTTC. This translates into CASSLTLDRTGANVLTF.

The CDR3 is CASRWTRSTEKLFF. The CDR3 bases are TGTGCCAGCCGGTGGACAAGGAGCACTGAAAAACTGTTTTTT. The chain is built from TRBV2 and TRBJ1-4, with D maybe TRBD1 (5 bases). With 8 bases removed from V and 7 bases from J, the gap between germline ends came to 17 bases. The CDR3 totals 14 residues. The germline gives CDR1 SNHLY, CDR2 FYNNEI.